A selection of T cell receptor beta chains follows, all from one sample in a study of OX40 agonist ivuxolimab in advanced cancers. Profiling relied on immunoSEQ multiplex PCR, and the TCRdb table lists in-frame clones only, not all of them. The sample contains some 43,000 clones, about 83% of which appear only once. Sequencing was performed on CD4+ or CD8+ T cells sorted from blood, taken in a trial of the OX40 agonist ivuxolimab. These receptors were obtained from an adult with an advanced solid tumor such as melanoma, head and neck, liver or kidney cancer. CDR3s include the opening cysteine and the closing phenylalanine or tryptophan. The D gene is left open where the match is weak. The listing skips clone size in some rows; elsewhere it reads once, few, many or a size class.

j_gene: TRBJ1-1
d_gene: NA
abundance: NA
v_gene: TRBV9
len: 15
CDR3nt: TGTGCCAGCAGCGTAGCAAGGGGGGGAAACACTGAAGCTTTCTTT
CDR3aa: CASSVARGGNTEAFF

j_gene: TRBJ1-1
d_gene: NA
abundance: NA
v_gene: TRBV15
len: 15
CDR3nt: TGTGCCACCAGCAGAGTAATTTACGTCGGGGCTGAAGCTTTCTTT
CDR3aa: CATSRVIYVGAEAFF

j_gene: TRBJ2-1
d_gene: NA
abundance: once
v_gene: TRBV19
len: 16
CDR3nt: TGTGCCAGTAGTATAGATATCAGGGGCGCCTACAATGAGCAGTTCTTC
CDR3aa: CASSIDIRGAYNEQFF

j_gene: TRBJ1-1
d_gene: NA
abundance: NA
v_gene: TRBV15
len: 14
CDR3nt: TGTGCCACCAGCAGAGATCGGCAGGGCACTGAAGCTTTCTTT
CDR3aa: CATSRDRQGTEAFF

j_gene: TRBJ2-7
d_gene: NA
abundance: NA
v_gene: TRBV11-2
len: 13
CDR3nt: TGTGCCAGCAGCTTGCGTCAAAAATACGAGCAGTACTTC
CDR3aa: CASSLRQKYEQYF

j_gene: TRBJ2-1
d_gene: TRBD2
abundance: NA
v_gene: TRBV9
len: 16
CDR3nt: TGTGCCAGCAGCGGTATCGGGAGGCTGTCCTACAATGAGCAGTTCTTC
CDR3aa: CASSGIGRLSYNEQFF

j_gene: TRBJ2-3
d_gene: NA
abundance: NA
v_gene: TRBV5-1
len: 19
CDR3nt: TGCGCCAGCAGCTTGGCCGAGGAGGGGGCTGGTTCTACCACAGATACGCAGTATTTT
CDR3aa: CASSLAEEGAGSTTDTQYF

j_gene: TRBJ2-3
d_gene: NA
abundance: NA
v_gene: TRBV27
len: 16
CDR3nt: TGTGCCAGCAGTTTAGGCAGCGGCTCTAGCACAGATACGCAGTATTTT
CDR3aa: CASSLGSGSSTDTQYF

j_gene: TRBJ2-1
d_gene: NA
abundance: NA
v_gene: TRBV28
len: 15
CDR3nt: TGTGCCAGCAGACAAAGGGGGGGAGGGAACAATGAGCAGTTCTTC
CDR3aa: CASRQRGGGNNEQFF

j_gene: TRBJ2-1
d_gene: NA
abundance: NA
v_gene: TRBV7-3
len: 17
CDR3nt: TGTGCCAGCAGCCATATCTTACAGGGAGGCTCCTACAATGAGCAGTTCTTC
CDR3aa: CASSHILQGGSYNEQFF

j_gene: TRBJ2-2
d_gene: TRBD2
abundance: NA
v_gene: TRBV6-5
len: 16
CDR3nt: TGTGCCAGCAGTTACTCCACGGGACTAGCGGGAGGGGAGCTGTTTTTT
CDR3aa: CASSYSTGLAGGELFF

j_gene: TRBJ2-7
d_gene: NA
abundance: NA
v_gene: TRBV29-1
len: 13
CDR3nt: TGCAGCGCAGCGACATCCGCCGGATACGAGCAGTACTTC
CDR3aa: CSAATSAGYEQYF

j_gene: TRBJ2-7
d_gene: TRBD2
abundance: NA
v_gene: TRBV19
len: 15
CDR3nt: TGTGCCAGTAGTATAGATTGGCGGGAGGACCACGAGCAGTACTTC
CDR3aa: CASSIDWREDHEQYF

j_gene: TRBJ1-2
d_gene: TRBD1
abundance: few
v_gene: TRBV7-8
len: 15
CDR3nt: TGTGCCAGCTCCCCAGGGACAGGTTATGTTTGGGGCTACACCTTC
CDR3aa: CASSPGTGYVWGYTF

j_gene: TRBJ2-1
d_gene: NA
abundance: NA
v_gene: TRBV19
len: 12
CDR3nt: TGTGCCAGTAGTATCAGTCCGGGGGAGCAGTTCTTC
CDR3aa: CASSISPGEQFF

j_gene: TRBJ2-7
d_gene: NA
abundance: NA
v_gene: TRBV5-4
len: 18
CDR3nt: TGTGCCAGCAGCTTGGCCGGAGCTGGGGGCGCCCTTATCTACGAGCAGTACTTC
CDR3aa: CASSLAGAGGALIYEQYF

j_gene: TRBJ2-7
d_gene: NA
abundance: NA
v_gene: TRBV7-2
len: 15
CDR3nt: TGTGCCAGCAGCTTCCGGGACGAAAGCTCCTACGAGCAGTACTTC
CDR3aa: CASSFRDESSYEQYF

j_gene: TRBJ2-7
d_gene: TRBD2
abundance: NA
v_gene: TRBV12-5
len: 14
CDR3nt: TGTGCTAGTGGTCTTGGACTAGCGGGCTACGAGCAGTACTTC
CDR3aa: CASGLGLAGYEQYF

j_gene: TRBJ1-2
d_gene: NA
abundance: medium-sized
v_gene: TRBV14
len: 14
CDR3nt: TGTGCCAGCAGCCAAGGGCCTTGGGGGGGCGGCTACACCTTC
CDR3aa: CASSQGPWGGGYTF

j_gene: TRBJ2-3
d_gene: NA
abundance: NA
v_gene: TRBV2
len: 12
CDR3nt: TGTGCCAGCAGGGTATCTTCTGATACGCAGTATTTT
CDR3aa: CASRVSSDTQYF

j_gene: TRBJ1-2
d_gene: TRBD1
abundance: NA
v_gene: TRBV10-3
len: 17
CDR3nt: TGTGCCATCAGTCGGGGTTATAGGACAGGGGGGACCTATGGCTACACCTTC
CDR3aa: CAISRGYRTGGTYGYTF

j_gene: TRBJ1-3
d_gene: NA
abundance: NA
v_gene: TRBV12-5
len: 17
CDR3nt: TGTGCTAGTGGCTGGGGCGCGTATCGAGGGTCTGGAAACACCATATATTTT
CDR3aa: CASGWGAYRGSGNTIYF

j_gene: TRBJ2-2
d_gene: NA
abundance: NA
v_gene: TRBV29-1
len: 19
CDR3nt: TGCAGCGTTGAAGATCCGACTACTTCTAGCTCACAATACACCGGGGAGCTGTTTTTT
CDR3aa: CSVEDPTTSSSQYTGELFF

j_gene: TRBJ2-2
d_gene: TRBD1
abundance: once
v_gene: TRBV29-1
len: 17
CDR3nt: TGCAGCGTTGAAGATACGGACAGGGGTAGTGGCACCGGGGAGCTGTTTTTT
CDR3aa: CSVEDTDRGSGTGELFF

j_gene: TRBJ2-7
d_gene: TRBD2
abundance: NA
v_gene: TRBV6-6
len: 15
CDR3nt: TGTGCCAGCAGTGACATACGCGGGGGAAACTACGAGCAGTACTTC
CDR3aa: CASSDIRGGNYEQYF